Listed below are T cell receptor beta chains from one sample, sequenced in a study of cytomegalovirus exposure and HLA in healthy donors. Clones were sequenced by immunoSEQ multiplex PCR, and TCRdb holds only the in-frame ones, with some missing. The data contain some 250,000 clones, 82% of them singletons. Input material: PBMCs. These receptors all come from a middle-aged woman in good health and CMV-seropositive. CDR3s include the opening cysteine and the closing phenylalanine or tryptophan. D genes are given only for firm matches. Part of the rows lack a size; the others show once, few, many or a class for expanded clones.

d_gene: TRBD2
abundance: -
v_gene: TRBV9
j_gene: TRBJ2-7
CDR3nt: TGTGCCAGCAGCAAGCTAGCGGGAGGATACGAGCAGTACTTC
CDR3aa: CASSKLAGGYEQYF

d_gene: TRBD2
abundance: -
v_gene: TRBV7-9
j_gene: TRBJ2-1
CDR3nt: TGTGCCAGCAGCTACGGGACTAGCGTATACAATGAGCAGTTCTTC
CDR3aa: CASSYGTSVYNEQFF

d_gene: -
abundance: -
v_gene: TRBV12-5
j_gene: TRBJ1-2
CDR3nt: TGTGCTAGTGGCCTGGGGCAGGGCGGTTATGGCTACACCTTC
CDR3aa: CASGLGQGGYGYTF

d_gene: TRBD1
abundance: -
v_gene: TRBV9
j_gene: TRBJ1-2
CDR3nt: TGTGCCAGCAGCATATCAGGGGGCGTCGGCTACACCTTC
CDR3aa: CASSISGGVGYTF

d_gene: -
abundance: -
v_gene: TRBV7-9
j_gene: TRBJ2-1
CDR3nt: TGTGCCAGCAGCTTCGATTCTGGGCTAAATGAGCAGTTCTTC
CDR3aa: CASSFDSGLNEQFF

d_gene: TRBD1
abundance: -
v_gene: TRBV10-1
j_gene: TRBJ1-1
CDR3nt: TGCGCCAGCAGTGAAACTCGGGGAACCGGACAGGCTGAAGCTTTCTTT
CDR3aa: CASSETRGTGQAEAFF

d_gene: TRBD1
abundance: few
v_gene: TRBV18
j_gene: TRBJ2-7
CDR3nt: TGTGCCAGCTCACCCATCTTGGGACAGGGCTCCTACGAGCAGTACTTC
CDR3aa: CASSPILGQGSYEQYF

d_gene: -
abundance: -
v_gene: TRBV9
j_gene: TRBJ1-4
CDR3nt: TGTGCCAGCAGCGTAGGGGACTTGGATGAAAAACTGTTTTTT
CDR3aa: CASSVGDLDEKLFF

d_gene: TRBD1
abundance: -
v_gene: TRBV6-5
j_gene: TRBJ1-2
CDR3nt: TGTGCCAGCAGTTACGGGACAGCTAACTATGGCTACACCTTC
CDR3aa: CASSYGTANYGYTF

d_gene: TRBD2
abundance: -
v_gene: TRBV18
j_gene: TRBJ2-3
CDR3nt: TGTGCCAGCTCCCGTGTGGGAGCGGGAGGGGCAAATACGCAGTATTTT
CDR3aa: CASSRVGAGGANTQYF

d_gene: -
abundance: -
v_gene: TRBV7-2
j_gene: TRBJ2-2
CDR3nt: TGTGCCAGCAGCTTTGACAGTAACACCGGGGAGCTGTTTTTT
CDR3aa: CASSFDSNTGELFF

d_gene: -
abundance: -
v_gene: TRBV7-9
j_gene: TRBJ2-7
CDR3nt: TGTGCCAGCAGCTTAGTCACTGCGGGACTCGAGCAGTACTTC
CDR3aa: CASSLVTAGLEQYF

d_gene: -
abundance: once
v_gene: TRBV7-7
j_gene: TRBJ2-1
CDR3nt: TGTGCTAGCAGCTTAGATAGCGAGGTTTACAATGAGCAGTTCTTC
CDR3aa: CASSLDSEVYNEQFF

d_gene: TRBD1
abundance: once
v_gene: TRBV4-1
j_gene: TRBJ2-7
CDR3nt: TGCGCCAGCAGCCAATCACCGGGACAGGGGGCCTACGAGCAGTACTTC
CDR3aa: CASSQSPGQGAYEQYF

d_gene: TRBD1
abundance: -
v_gene: TRBV5-1
j_gene: TRBJ2-2
CDR3nt: TGCGCCAGCAGCTCCACAGACAGGGCGAACACCGGGGAGCTGTTTTTT
CDR3aa: CASSSTDRANTGELFF

d_gene: TRBD1
abundance: -
v_gene: TRBV6-1
j_gene: TRBJ1-1
CDR3nt: TGTGCCAGCAGGGGCTGGGGACAGGGCCATCCTGAAGCTTTCTTT
CDR3aa: CASRGWGQGHPEAFF

d_gene: -
abundance: few
v_gene: TRBV7-9
j_gene: TRBJ2-7
CDR3nt: TGTGCCAGCAGCTGGACAGACGAGCAGTACTTC
CDR3aa: CASSWTDEQYF

d_gene: -
abundance: -
v_gene: TRBV21-1
j_gene: TRBJ2-4
CDR3nt: TGTGCCAGCAGCCGACCCCCCGGCAGGCAGGGTCTCGCCAAAAACATTCAGTACTTC
CDR3aa: CASSRPPGRQGLAKNIQYF

d_gene: TRBD2
abundance: -
v_gene: TRBV6-1
j_gene: TRBJ2-1
CDR3nt: TGTGCCAGCAGTGATAGCGGGAGTTGGGGCTACAATGAGCAGTTCTTC
CDR3aa: CASSDSGSWGYNEQFF

d_gene: -
abundance: -
v_gene: TRBV4-2
j_gene: TRBJ2-1
CDR3nt: TGTGCCAGCAGCCAAGATAAGGGGCCCGACAATGAGCAGTTCTTC
CDR3aa: CASSQDKGPDNEQFF

d_gene: TRBD1
abundance: -
v_gene: TRBV2
j_gene: TRBJ2-3
CDR3nt: TGTGCCAGCAGTGATGACAGGGGGCTTGATACGCAGTATTTT
CDR3aa: CASSDDRGLDTQYF

d_gene: -
abundance: -
v_gene: TRBV2
j_gene: TRBJ2-1
CDR3nt: TGTGCCAGCACCTCGAGTTCCTACAATGAGCAGTTCTTC
CDR3aa: CASTSSSYNEQFF

d_gene: TRBD1
abundance: -
v_gene: TRBV9
j_gene: TRBJ2-7
CDR3nt: TGTGCCAGCAGCGTCGACAGGGGGCTCGAGCAGTACTTC
CDR3aa: CASSVDRGLEQYF

d_gene: -
abundance: -
v_gene: TRBV30
j_gene: TRBJ2-2
CDR3nt: TGTGCCTGGAGTGGGGCCGCCTCGATCACCGGGGAGCTGTTTTTT
CDR3aa: CAWSGAASITGELFF

d_gene: TRBD1
abundance: once
v_gene: TRBV5-4
j_gene: TRBJ1-1
CDR3nt: TGTGCCAGCAGCCCGCGGACAGGGCTTTTGAACACTGAAGCTTTCTTC
CDR3aa: CASSPRTGLLNTEAFF

d_gene: TRBD1
abundance: -
v_gene: TRBV30
j_gene: TRBJ1-1
CDR3nt: TGTGCCTGGAGGATTGGGACAGGGGCCATAGCTTTCTTT
CDR3aa: CAWRIGTGAIAFF

d_gene: -
abundance: -
v_gene: TRBV19
j_gene: TRBJ2-7
CDR3nt: TGTGCCAGTAGTATTTCCGGGACGGCGGGGGAGCAGTACTTC
CDR3aa: CASSISGTAGEQYF

d_gene: TRBD1
abundance: -
v_gene: TRBV5-1
j_gene: TRBJ2-5
CDR3nt: TGCGCCAGCAGCTTGGTCCAGGGGGAAGAGACCCAGTACTTC
CDR3aa: CASSLVQGEETQYF

d_gene: TRBD2
abundance: -
v_gene: TRBV19
j_gene: TRBJ2-7
CDR3nt: TGTGCCACCGCCGGATTAGCGGGGGACGAGCAGTACTTC
CDR3aa: CATAGLAGDEQYF

d_gene: TRBD1
abundance: -
v_gene: TRBV29-1
j_gene: TRBJ2-2
CDR3nt: TGCAGCGTTGAACGATCAGGACAGGGAGGCACCGGGGAGCTGTTTTTT
CDR3aa: CSVERSGQGGTGELFF

d_gene: TRBD2
abundance: -
v_gene: TRBV27
j_gene: TRBJ2-1
CDR3nt: TGTGCCAGCAGCTCTGGGACTAGTAATGAGCAGTTCTTC
CDR3aa: CASSSGTSNEQFF

d_gene: -
abundance: -
v_gene: TRBV28
j_gene: TRBJ2-7
CDR3nt: TGTGCCAGCAGTTCCGCCCCCCCGGAGACGGCCTACGAGCAGTACTTC
CDR3aa: CASSSAPPETAYEQYF

d_gene: -
abundance: once
v_gene: TRBV5-4
j_gene: TRBJ1-2
CDR3nt: TGTGCCAGCAGCTTGGGGGGGGTTTATGGCTACACCTTC
CDR3aa: CASSLGGVYGYTF

d_gene: -
abundance: -
v_gene: TRBV6-5
j_gene: TRBJ1-5
CDR3nt: TGTGCCAGCAGTTACGGGCCGGGGAGTCAGCCCCAGCATTTT
CDR3aa: CASSYGPGSQPQHF

d_gene: TRBD2
abundance: -
v_gene: TRBV9
j_gene: TRBJ2-5
CDR3nt: TGTGCCAGCAGCCCGGGGACTAGCGGGCGGGAAGAGACCCAGTACTTC
CDR3aa: CASSPGTSGREETQYF

d_gene: -
abundance: few
v_gene: TRBV5-6
j_gene: TRBJ2-7
CDR3nt: TGTGCCAGCAGCTTGGCGGACGGGGAGGACTCCTACGAGCAGTACTTC
CDR3aa: CASSLADGEDSYEQYF

d_gene: TRBD1
abundance: -
v_gene: TRBV7-9
j_gene: TRBJ1-1
CDR3nt: TGTGCCAGCAGCTTAATTCTGACAGGGTTGAACACTGAAGCTTTCTTT
CDR3aa: CASSLILTGLNTEAFF

d_gene: TRBD2
abundance: -
v_gene: TRBV4-3
j_gene: TRBJ2-7
CDR3nt: TGCGCCAGCAGCCAGGATCTAGCGGGACGCTCCTACGAGCAGTACTTC
CDR3aa: CASSQDLAGRSYEQYF

d_gene: TRBD2
abundance: -
v_gene: TRBV6-1
j_gene: TRBJ2-7
CDR3nt: TGTGCCAGCCCCCCGGGGGGGGCGAAGACCTACGAGCAGTACTTC
CDR3aa: CASPPGGAKTYEQYF

d_gene: -
abundance: -
v_gene: TRBV2
j_gene: TRBJ1-1
CDR3nt: TGTGCCAGCAGTGAAGAGTCCGCCCGAACAGGGTGGGACACTGAAGCTTTCTTT
CDR3aa: CASSEESARTGWDTEAFF

d_gene: TRBD1
abundance: -
v_gene: TRBV27
j_gene: TRBJ2-1
CDR3nt: TGTGCCAGCAGCTCCGGGACAGGGAGGAACAATGAGCAGTTCTTC
CDR3aa: CASSSGTGRNNEQFF

d_gene: TRBD1
abundance: -
v_gene: TRBV7-2
j_gene: TRBJ1-1
CDR3nt: TGTGCCAGCAGCTTACTCCCGGACAGGGGGCTTGAAGCTTTCTTT
CDR3aa: CASSLLPDRGLEAFF

d_gene: -
abundance: -
v_gene: TRBV6-5
j_gene: TRBJ1-2
CDR3nt: TGTGCCAGCAGTCGGGACTCTAACTATGGCTACACCTTC
CDR3aa: CASSRDSNYGYTF

d_gene: -
abundance: -
v_gene: TRBV7-9
j_gene: TRBJ1-5
CDR3nt: TGTGCCAGCAGTCAGGACACGAATCAGCCCCAGCATTTT
CDR3aa: CASSQDTNQPQHF

d_gene: -
abundance: few
v_gene: TRBV5-1
j_gene: TRBJ2-3
CDR3nt: TGCGCCAGCAGCTTGGAACAGCTCAGCACAGATACGCAGTATTTT
CDR3aa: CASSLEQLSTDTQYF

d_gene: TRBD1
abundance: -
v_gene: TRBV7-2
j_gene: TRBJ2-7
CDR3nt: TGTGCCAGCAGCCCTCAGGGGGCGCAGGACGAGCAGTACTTC
CDR3aa: CASSPQGAQDEQYF

d_gene: TRBD1
abundance: -
v_gene: TRBV7-2
j_gene: TRBJ2-7
CDR3nt: TGTGCCAGCAGCATCGTATGGGACAGGGGGGTCAGCGAGCAGTACTTC
CDR3aa: CASSIVWDRGVSEQYF

d_gene: -
abundance: -
v_gene: TRBV6-5
j_gene: TRBJ2-1
CDR3nt: TGTGCCAGCACCGACGACAGCTACAATGAGCAGTTCTTC
CDR3aa: CASTDDSYNEQFF

d_gene: TRBD1
abundance: -
v_gene: TRBV7-2
j_gene: TRBJ1-1
CDR3nt: TGTGCCAGCAGCTCGACAGGGGGCAGGACTGAAGCTTTCTTT
CDR3aa: CASSSTGGRTEAFF

d_gene: TRBD1
abundance: -
v_gene: TRBV5-4
j_gene: TRBJ1-6
CDR3nt: TGTGCCAGCAGCTTGGATCAGGGGGCGTCACCCCTCCACTTT
CDR3aa: CASSLDQGASPLHF

d_gene: -
abundance: -
v_gene: TRBV19
j_gene: TRBJ2-6
CDR3nt: TGTGCCAGTAGTATCCCGGGTTCCGGGGCCAACGTCCTGACTTTC
CDR3aa: CASSIPGSGANVLTF

d_gene: -
abundance: -
v_gene: TRBV4-1
j_gene: TRBJ1-6
CDR3nt: TGCGCCAGCAGCCAAAATGGGGGCGGTCCCTATAATTCCCCCCTCCACTTT
CDR3aa: CASSQNGGGPYNSPLHF

d_gene: TRBD2
abundance: once
v_gene: TRBV14
j_gene: TRBJ2-1
CDR3nt: TGTGCCAGCAGCCTACTAGCGGGAGGGTACAATGAGCAGTTCTTC
CDR3aa: CASSLLAGGYNEQFF

d_gene: -
abundance: -
v_gene: TRBV2
j_gene: TRBJ1-4
CDR3nt: TGTGCCAGCAGTGAACTGGCAGCAACTAATGAAAAACTGTTTTTT
CDR3aa: CASSELAATNEKLFF

d_gene: TRBD1
abundance: once
v_gene: TRBV6-6
j_gene: TRBJ1-2
CDR3nt: TGTGCCAGCACCAGCCCGGGACAGACTAACTATGGCTACACCTTC
CDR3aa: CASTSPGQTNYGYTF